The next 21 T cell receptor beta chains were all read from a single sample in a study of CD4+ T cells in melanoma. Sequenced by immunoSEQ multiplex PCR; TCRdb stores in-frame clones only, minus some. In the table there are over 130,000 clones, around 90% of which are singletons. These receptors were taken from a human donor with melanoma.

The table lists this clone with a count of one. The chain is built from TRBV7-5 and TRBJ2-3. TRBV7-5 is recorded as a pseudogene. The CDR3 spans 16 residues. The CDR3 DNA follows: TGTGCCAGAAGCTTTCCCACTAGGGGACGGACAGATACGCAGTATTTT. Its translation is CARSFPTRGRTDTQYF.

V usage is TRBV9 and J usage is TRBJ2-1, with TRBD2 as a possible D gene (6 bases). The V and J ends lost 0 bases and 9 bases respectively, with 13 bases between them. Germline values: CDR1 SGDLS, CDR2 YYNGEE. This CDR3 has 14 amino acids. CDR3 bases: TGTGCCAGCAGCGTAGGTAACTTGGGAGGTGAGCAGTTCTTC. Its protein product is CASSVGNLGGEQFF.

The CDR3 protein is CASSRDRTNTGELFF. The DNA for the CDR3 is TGTGCCAGCAGCCGGGACAGAACGAACACCGGGGAGCTGTTTTTT. The gene calls are TRBV11-2 and TRBJ2-2; 7 bases align to TRBD1. Germline CDR1 SGHAT, CDR2 FQNNGV. The CDR3 totals 15 residues. Trimming at V came to 5 bases and at J to 0 bases, leaving 3 bases not matched to a gene.

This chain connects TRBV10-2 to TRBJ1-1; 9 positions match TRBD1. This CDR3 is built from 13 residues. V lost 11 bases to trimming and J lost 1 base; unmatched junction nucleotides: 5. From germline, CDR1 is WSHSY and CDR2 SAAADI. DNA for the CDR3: TGCGCCGCAGGGACAGGGCAGAACACTGAAGCTTTCTTT. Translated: CAAGTGQNTEAFF.

CDR3 in DNA: TGTGCCAGCAGCTTGCGAGCGGGGGGAAAGGAGACCCAGTACTTC. Its protein product is CASSLRAGGKETQYF. V is TRBV13 and J is TRBJ2-5, with TRBD2 matching 9 bases. Germline assignment: CDR1 PRHDT and CDR2 FYEKMQ (reference sequence). The trim removed 3 bases at V and 5 bases at J, leaving 7 bases unmatched. This CDR3 region has 15 residues.

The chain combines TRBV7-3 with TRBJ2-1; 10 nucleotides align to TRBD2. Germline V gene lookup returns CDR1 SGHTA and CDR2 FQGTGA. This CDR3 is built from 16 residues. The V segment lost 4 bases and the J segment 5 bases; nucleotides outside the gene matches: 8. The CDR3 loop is CASSSMGLAGDNEQFF. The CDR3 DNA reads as TGTGCCAGCAGCTCAATGGGGCTAGCGGGGGACAATGAGCAGTTCTTC.

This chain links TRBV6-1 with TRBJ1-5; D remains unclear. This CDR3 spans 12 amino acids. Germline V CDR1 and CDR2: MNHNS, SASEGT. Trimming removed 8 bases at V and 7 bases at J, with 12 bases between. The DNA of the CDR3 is TGTGCCAGCTCCCAGTATGTGCAGCCCCAGCATTTT. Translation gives CASSQYVQPQHF.

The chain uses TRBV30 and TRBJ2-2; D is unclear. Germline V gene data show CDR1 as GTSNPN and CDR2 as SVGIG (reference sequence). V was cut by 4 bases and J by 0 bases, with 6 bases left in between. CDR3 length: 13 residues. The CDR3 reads CAWTGANTGELFF. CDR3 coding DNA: TGTGCCTGGACAGGAGCGAACACCGGGGAGCTGTTTTTT. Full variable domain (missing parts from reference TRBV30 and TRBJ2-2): SQTIHQWPATLVQPVGSPLSLECTVEGTSNPNLYWYRQAAGRGLQLLFYSVGIGQISSEVPQNLSASRPQDRQFILSSKKLLLSDSGFYLCAWTGANTGELFFGEGSRLTVL.

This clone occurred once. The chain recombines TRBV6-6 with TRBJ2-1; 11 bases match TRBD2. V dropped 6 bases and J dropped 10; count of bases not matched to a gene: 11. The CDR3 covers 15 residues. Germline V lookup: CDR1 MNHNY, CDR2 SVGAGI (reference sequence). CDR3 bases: TGTGCCAGCAGCGAACGGACTAGCGGGCCGTGGGAGCAGTTCTTC. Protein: CASSERTSGPWEQFF.

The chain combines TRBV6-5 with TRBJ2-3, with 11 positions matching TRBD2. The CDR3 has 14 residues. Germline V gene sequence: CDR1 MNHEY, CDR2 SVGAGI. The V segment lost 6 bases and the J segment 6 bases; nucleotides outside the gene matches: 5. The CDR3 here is CASRGLAAVDTQYF. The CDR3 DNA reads TGTGCCAGCAGGGGACTAGCGGCCGTCGATACGCAGTATTTT.

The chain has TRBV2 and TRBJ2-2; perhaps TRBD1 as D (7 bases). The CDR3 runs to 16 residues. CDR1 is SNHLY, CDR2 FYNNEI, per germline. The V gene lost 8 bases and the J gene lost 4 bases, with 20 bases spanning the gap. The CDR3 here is CASSRQGGAPTGELFF. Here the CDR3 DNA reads TGTGCCAGCTCCCGGCAGGGGGGCGCCCCCACCGGGGAGCTGTTTTTT.

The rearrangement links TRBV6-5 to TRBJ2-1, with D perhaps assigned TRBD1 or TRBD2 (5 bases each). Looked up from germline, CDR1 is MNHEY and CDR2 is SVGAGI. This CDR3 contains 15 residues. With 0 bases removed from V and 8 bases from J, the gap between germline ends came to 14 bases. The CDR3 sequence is CASSYSGPHPDEQFF. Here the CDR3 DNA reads TGTGCCAGCAGTTACTCGGGACCACATCCGGATGAGCAGTTCTTC.

The CDR3 here is CASSLYPRQGMNTEAFF. For the CDR3, the DNA is TGCGCCAGCAGCTTGTACCCCCGACAGGGCATGAACACTGAAGCTTTCTTT. The gene calls are TRBV5-1 and TRBJ1-1; TRBD1 aligns across 7 bases. V shed 1 base and J 0 bases; nucleotides not matched to a gene: 9. CDR3 length: 17 residues. Germline V gives CDR1 SGHRS, CDR2 YFSETQ.

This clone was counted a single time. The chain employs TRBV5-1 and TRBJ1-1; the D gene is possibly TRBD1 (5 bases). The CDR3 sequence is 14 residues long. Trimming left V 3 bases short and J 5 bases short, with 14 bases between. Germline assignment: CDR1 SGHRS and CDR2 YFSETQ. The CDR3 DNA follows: TGCGCCAGCAGCTCCTTGGGGCTGGGGACTGAAGCTTTCTTT. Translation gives CASSSLGLGTEAFF. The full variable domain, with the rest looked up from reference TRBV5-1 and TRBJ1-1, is KAGVTQTPRYLIKTRGQQVTLSCSPISGHRSVSWYQQTPGQGLQFLFEYFSETQRNKGNFPGRFSGRQFSNSRSEMNVSTLELGDSALYLCASSSLGLGTEAFFGQGTRLTVV.

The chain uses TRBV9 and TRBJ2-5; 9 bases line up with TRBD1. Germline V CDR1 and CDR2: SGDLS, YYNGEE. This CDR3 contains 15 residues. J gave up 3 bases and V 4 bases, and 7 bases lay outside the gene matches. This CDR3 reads CASSLQGQGEETQYF. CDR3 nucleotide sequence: TGTGCCAGCAGCCTACAGGGACAGGGTGAAGAGACCCAGTACTTC. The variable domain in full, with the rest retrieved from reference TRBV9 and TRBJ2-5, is DSGVTQTPKHLITATGQRVTLRCSPRSGDLSVYWYQQSLDQGLQFLIQYYNGEERAKGNILERFSAQQFPDLHSELNLSSLELGDSALYFCASSLQGQGEETQYFGPGTRLLVL.

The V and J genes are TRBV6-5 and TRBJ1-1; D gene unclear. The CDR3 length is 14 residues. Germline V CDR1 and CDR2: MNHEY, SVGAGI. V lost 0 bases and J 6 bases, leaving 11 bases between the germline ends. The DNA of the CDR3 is TGTGCCAGCAGTTACTCCCCGGGTGAAGCTGAAGCTTTCTTT. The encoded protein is CASSYSPGEAEAFF.

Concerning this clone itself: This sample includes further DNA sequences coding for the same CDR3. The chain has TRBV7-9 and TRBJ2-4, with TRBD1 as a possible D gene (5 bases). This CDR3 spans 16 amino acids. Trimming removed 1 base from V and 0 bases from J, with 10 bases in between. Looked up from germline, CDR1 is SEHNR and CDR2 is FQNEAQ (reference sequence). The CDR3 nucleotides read TGTGCCAGCAGCTTAGGGGGCGTACTAGCCAAAAACATTCAGTACTTC. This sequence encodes CASSLGGVLAKNIQYF. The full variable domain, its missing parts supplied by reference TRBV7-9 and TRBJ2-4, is DTGVSQNPRHKITKRGQNVTFRCDPISEHNRLYWYRQTLGQGPEFLTYFQNEAQLEKSRLLSDRFSAERPKGSFSTLEIQRTEQGDSAMYLCASSLGGVLAKNIQYFGAGTRLSVL.

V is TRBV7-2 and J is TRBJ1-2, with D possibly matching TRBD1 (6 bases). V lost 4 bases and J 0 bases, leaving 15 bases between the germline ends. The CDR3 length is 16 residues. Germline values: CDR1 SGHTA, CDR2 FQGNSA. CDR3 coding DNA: TGTGCCAGCAGCTCACGGGGGGCTGGAGCTAACTATGGCTACACCTTC. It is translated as CASSSRGAGANYGYTF.

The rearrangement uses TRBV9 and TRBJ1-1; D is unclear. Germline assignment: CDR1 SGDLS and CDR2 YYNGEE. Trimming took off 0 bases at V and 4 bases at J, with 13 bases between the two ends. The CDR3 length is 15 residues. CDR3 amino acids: CASSVVGDRGTEAFF. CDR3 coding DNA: TGTGCCAGCAGCGTAGTAGGAGACCGGGGCACTGAAGCTTTCTTT.

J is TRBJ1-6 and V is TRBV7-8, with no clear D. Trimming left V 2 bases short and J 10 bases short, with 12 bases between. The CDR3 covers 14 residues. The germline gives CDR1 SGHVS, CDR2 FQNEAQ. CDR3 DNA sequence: TGTGCCAGCAGCTTAACGTTGCCCGGGTCACCCCTCCACTTT. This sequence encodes CASSLTLPGSPLHF.

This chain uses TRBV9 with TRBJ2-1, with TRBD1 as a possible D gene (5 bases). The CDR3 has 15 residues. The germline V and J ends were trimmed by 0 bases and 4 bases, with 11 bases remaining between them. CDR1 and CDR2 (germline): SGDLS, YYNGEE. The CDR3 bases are TGTGCCAGCAGCGTAGCTACAGGAGATTACAATGAGCAGTTCTTC. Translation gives CASSVATGDYNEQFF.